Following are 15 T cell receptor beta chains from one sample sequenced in a study of cytomegalovirus exposure and HLA in healthy donors. 60 Vbeta and 13 Jbeta primers were used in PCR. Method: immunoSEQ multiplex PCR; TCRdb's copy keeps in-frame clones and lacks some. The repertoire holds some 97,000 clones, with about 77% as singletons. Input material: PBMCs. These receptors came from a woman between 18 and 29 years old in good health and CMV-seropositive.

The J gene is TRBJ2-7, the V gene TRBV5-1; 7 bases are shared with TRBD2. Germline CDR1 SGHRS, CDR2 YFSETQ. The CDR3 contains 14 residues. After removal of 0 bases from V and 6 bases from J, the junction contained 6 bases not matched to a gene. The CDR3 reads CASSLVGEGSEQYF. The CDR3 region has the DNA TGCGCCAGCAGCTTGGTGGGGGAGGGTAGCGAGCAGTACTTC.

The DNA for the CDR3 is TGTGCCAGCAGTGACCCCCTGGACAGGACAGTTTTTTACGAGCAGTACTTC. Translation gives CASSDPLDRTVFYEQYF. This chain uses TRBV6-4 with TRBJ2-7, with TRBD1 matching over 7 bases. Trimming removed 2 bases from V and 4 bases from J; junction bases left unmatched: 14. The CDR3 is 17 amino acids. Germline-derived CDR1 and CDR2 are MRHNA and SNTAGT.

This chain uses TRBV7-9 with TRBJ2-5; TRBD2 matches at 14 bases. The ends lost 8 bases at V and 7 bases at J; junction bases unmatched: 9. The CDR3 is 15 residues long. Germline V gene data show CDR1 as SEHNR and CDR2 as FQNEAQ (reference sequence). The CDR3 sequence is CASGGTSGSLGTQYF. CDR3 sequence (DNA): TGTGCCAGCGGGGGGACTAGCGGGAGTCTTGGGACCCAGTACTTC. Combining the CDR3 with reference TRBV7-9 and TRBJ2-5 gives the whole variable domain DTGVSQNPRHKITKRGQNVTFRCDPISEHNRLYWYRQTLGQGPEFLTYFQNEAQLEKSRLLSDRFSAERPKGSFSTLEIQRTEQGDSAMYLCASGGTSGSLGTQYFGPGTRLLVL.

The rearrangement joins TRBV19 to TRBJ1-2; a weak D match, TRBD1 (5 bases). Trimming left V 4 bases short and J 3 bases short, with 12 bases between. Germline V gene sequence: CDR1 LNHDA, CDR2 SQIVND (reference sequence). This CDR3 is built from 14 residues. CDR3 residues: CASSRTRYDYGYTF. The CDR3 nucleotides are TGTGCCAGTAGTAGGACAAGGTACGACTATGGCTACACCTTC.

The chain combines TRBV29-1 with TRBJ2-3, with 9 bases lining up with TRBD1. The CDR3 has 14 amino acids. V was clipped by 6 bases and J by 3 bases; unmatched bases: 7. Germline V gives CDR1 SQVTM, CDR2 ANQGSEA. CDR3 in amino acids: CSVRTGAVTDTQYF. The CDR3 DNA is TGCAGCGTGAGGACAGGGGCCGTGACAGATACGCAGTATTTT.

V is TRBV14 and J is TRBJ2-5; tentative D call: TRBD1 (6 bases). The ends were cut back, 1 base at V and 4 bases at J, with 10 bases in the middle. The germline V gene encodes CDR1 SGHDN and CDR2 FVKESK. The CDR3 is made up of 14 amino acids. The CDR3 loop is CASSQGAGAETQYF. The CDR3, as DNA: TGTGCCAGCAGCCAAGGAGCAGGGGCAGAGACCCAGTACTTC.

This clone was counted only a few times. The chain uses TRBV6-5 and TRBJ1-5, with no clear D. V lost 5 bases, J lost 5 bases, and 13 bases lay in between. The CDR3 totals 14 residues. Looked up from germline, CDR1 is MNHEY and CDR2 is SVGAGI. The CDR3 nucleotides read TGTGCCAGCAGTACCCAACTCGGAGATCAGCCCCAGCATTTT. Translating gives CASSTQLGDQPQHF.

The J gene is TRBJ1-5, the V gene TRBV7-8, with 7 bases matching TRBD1. This CDR3 contains 15 residues. V was pared by 0 bases and J by 7 bases, with 6 bases of the junction left unmatched. Germline V gene data show CDR1 as SGHVS and CDR2 as FQNEAQ. DNA for the CDR3: TGTGCCAGCAGCTTAGCAGGGGGCGCGGAACAGCCCCAGCATTTT. Protein: CASSLAGGAEQPQHF.

The chain combines TRBV5-1 with TRBJ2-7; 9 bases match TRBD1. V gave up 0 bases and J gave up 3 bases; unmatched junction bases: 7. The CDR3 consists of 16 residues. Per the germline V gene, CDR1 is SGHRS and CDR2 is YFSETQ. CDR3: CASSLEVGTGRYEQYF. The CDR3 DNA follows: TGCGCCAGCAGCTTGGAAGTAGGGACAGGGCGCTACGAGCAGTACTTC.

This clone occurred a few times. V is TRBV10-3 and J is TRBJ2-1; 11 bases map to TRBD2. V gave up 3 bases and J gave up 5 bases; unmatched junction bases: 3. This CDR3 has 15 amino acids. Per germline, CDR1 ENHRY and CDR2 SYGVKD. This CDR3 is CAISDLAGGNNEQFF. CDR3 in DNA: TGTGCCATCAGTGATCTAGCGGGAGGTAACAATGAGCAGTTCTTC.

As for this clone: The same CDR3 can be traced to other DNA sequences in this sample. The V gene is TRBV7-2, the J gene TRBJ2-3, with TRBD2 matching over 7 bases. This CDR3 contains 17 residues. V was pared by 0 bases and J by 1 base, with 7 bases of the junction left unmatched. The germline V gene has CDR1 SGHTA and CDR2 FQGNSA. CDR3: CASSLAPSGGGTDTQYF. In nucleotides, the CDR3 is TGTGCCAGCAGCTTAGCCCCTAGCGGAGGGGGCACAGATACGCAGTATTTT.

This clone was counted a few times. V is TRBV25-1 and J is TRBJ2-5; 8 bases match TRBD1. The CDR3 runs to 16 residues. The V gene end was trimmed by 1 base and the J gene end by 3 bases; junction bases not matched to a gene: 7. Germline V lookup: CDR1 MGHDK, CDR2 SYGVNS. In DNA, the CDR3 is TGTGCCAGCAGTGAATTGGACAGGGATCGAAAAGAGACCCAGTACTTC. The encoded protein is CASSELDRDRKETQYF.

The chain is built from TRBV27 and TRBJ2-7, with D possibly matching TRBD1 (5 bases). Trimming shortened V by 9 bases and J by 5 bases, and 8 bases separated the two germline ends. This CDR3 comprises 10 residues. The germline CDR1 and CDR2 sequences are MNHEY and SMNVEV (reference sequence). The CDR3 sequence: CASRGHEQYF. CDR3 in DNA: TGTGCCAGTAGGGGCCACGAGCAGTACTTC.

This clone was seen a handful of times. The rearrangement links TRBV11-2 to TRBJ2-7; maybe TRBD2 (6 bases). This CDR3 contains 18 residues. The V gene lost 0 bases and the J gene lost 1 base, with 19 bases spanning the gap. CDR1 is SGHAT, CDR2 FQNNGV, per germline. DNA for the CDR3: TGTGCCAGCAGCTTAGATCGGGACTTGGGTGGGGTTTCCTACGAGCAGTACTTC. It translates to CASSLDRDLGGVSYEQYF.

This clone was picked up a small number of times. Other DNA sequences in the same sample also yield this CDR3. This chain connects TRBV10-3 to TRBJ1-1, with 7 bases matching TRBD1. The CDR3 loop spans 14 amino acids. V trimming: 4 bases; J trimming: 0 bases; junction bases outside the gene matches: 2. Germline loops: CDR1 ENHRY, CDR2 SYGVKD. The CDR3 region is CAISGQGLNTEAFF. The CDR3 DNA reads TGTGCCATCAGTGGACAGGGATTGAACACTGAAGCTTTCTTT.